The 24 T cell receptor beta chains listed next were all sequenced from one sample in a study of T-cell reconstitution after alpha-beta-depleted transplantation in children (dated by TCRdb to about 2016). The treatment or condition tag for this specimen amounts to: allogeneic hematopoietic cell transplantation with graft depleted of TCRalphabeta T cells and CD19 B cells. The protocol used for the library was PCR. The data were produced on an Illumina HiSeq 2500. To normalize quantification of the TCRbeta repertoire, the TCR libraries were built with molecular barcoding that relied on unique molecular identifiers. In-frame beta chains were kept once TCRdb had trimmed the public reads at Q25 with fastp and called clones with MiXCR. Rows are unified per CDR3 protein, each entry keeping the most common DNA and genes. This sample has around 600,000 distinct CDR3 sequences in its table, and approximately 22% of those were observed once. The ten largest clones represent approximately 14% of the sample.

This material consisted of PBMCs, mostly from graft donor cells, taken 360 days after TCRalphabeta/CD19-depleted stem cell transplant. These receptors all come from a boy in the first two years of life who had a stem cell transplant for acute myeloid leukemia, so the T cells may come from the graft donor.

V and J are TRBV12-3 or TRBV12-4 and TRBJ1-5; D uncertain. There are 14 residues in the CDR3. Trimming shortened V by 1 base and J by 10 bases, and 14 bases separated the two germline ends. The CDR3, as DNA: TGTGCCAGCAGTTTAGGGGGTGGGAAACTCCCCCAGCATTTT. Its translation: CASSLGGGKLPQHF.

This sequence joins TRBV20-1 and TRBJ2-3; D not certain. V was shortened by 6 bases and J by 0 bases, with 10 bases between the two germline ends. Germline V gene sequence: CDR1 DFQATT, CDR2 SNEGSKA (reference sequence). This CDR3 has 13 amino acids. The CDR3 reads CSAVVKSTDTQYF. Written as DNA, the CDR3 is TGCAGTGCCGTCGTTAAAAGCACAGATACGCAGTATTTT.

This clonotype was seen at least ten times. V usage is TRBV10-2 and J usage is TRBJ2-7; possibly TRBD2 for D (6 bases). V lost 7 bases and J lost 1, with 20 bases in between. This CDR3 is built from 16 residues. The germline CDR1 and CDR2 sequences are WSHSY and SAAADI. The CDR3 nucleotides read TGCGCCAGCAAAGCCGGGGGATCGGGCTCTTCCTACGAGCAGTACTTC. Encoded protein: CASKAGGSGSSYEQYF.

This clonotype has only a few counts. The rearrangement joins TRBV12-3 or TRBV12-4 to TRBJ2-7; TRBD1 agrees at 9 bases. This CDR3 region has 15 residues. V shed 6 bases, J shed 2 bases, and the junction held 8 bases outside the gene matches. CDR3 sequence (DNA): TGTGCCAGCAGGGGGCCGGGACAGGGTCCCTACGAGCAGTACTTC. It translates to CASRGPGQGPYEQYF.

This rearrangement joins TRBV12-3 or TRBV12-4 to TRBJ2-5; tentatively, D is TRBD1 (5 bases). V lost 9 bases to trimming and J lost 1 base, with 12 bases between them. There are 13 residues in the CDR3. CDR3 loop: CASLQGFQETQYF. In DNA form, the CDR3 reads TGTGCCAGTCTTCAGGGTTTCCAAGAGACCCAGTACTTC.

The chain couples TRBV6-4 to TRBJ2-1; 12 bases align to TRBD1. CDR1 and CDR2 (germline): MRHNA, SNTAGT. The ends lost 5 bases at V and 5 bases at J; junction bases unmatched: 7. There are 16 residues in the CDR3. The CDR3 DNA is TGTGCCAGCAGTCAACCGGGACAGGGGGCCCACAATGAGCAGTTCTTC. This codes for CASSQPGQGAHNEQFF.

The chain couples TRBV7-2 to TRBJ1-6; a weak D match, TRBD1 (5 bases). Trimming removed 8 bases at V and 10 bases at J, with 15 bases between. This CDR3 region has 13 residues. Germline V CDR1 and CDR2: SGHTA, FQGNSA. The CDR3, as DNA: TGTGCCAGCCTGGGGCCGAAGAGATCACCCCTCCACTTT. It codes for CASLGPKRSPLHF.

The rearrangement links TRBV6-1 to TRBJ2-1; D is unresolved. The germline V gene has CDR1 MNHNS and CDR2 SASEGT. CDR3 length: 14 amino acids. Trimming removed 8 bases from V and 4 bases from J, with 15 bases in between. The CDR3 DNA sequence: TGTGCCAGCCACACCCCGGGCCCTTACAATGAGCAGTTCTTC. Protein product: CASHTPGPYNEQFF.

This clonotype was counted at least ten times. The chain combines TRBV6-1 with TRBJ2-3; no clear D. With 8 bases removed from V and 4 bases from J, the gap between germline ends came to 16 bases. This CDR3 is 14 amino acids long. The V gene's germline CDR1 is MNHNS and CDR2 SASEGT. The CDR3 region is CASGRHFLADTQYF. CDR3 nucleotide sequence: TGTGCCAGCGGAAGACACTTCCTAGCAGATACGCAGTATTTT.

This clonotype came up many times. This rearrangement joins TRBV20-1 to TRBJ1-6, with a tentative D call TRBD1 (6 bases). This CDR3 has 14 residues. CDR1 is DFQATT and CDR2 is SNEGSKA in the germline V gene (reference sequence). Trimming removed 6 bases at V and 9 bases at J, with 18 bases between. CDR3 amino acids: CSARSGAVGSPLHF. Here the CDR3 DNA reads TGCAGTGCAAGGTCGGGGGCCGTCGGTTCACCCCTCCACTTT.

This clonotype came up a few times. V is TRBV20-1 and J is TRBJ2-7, with D perhaps TRBD1 (8 bases). Per the germline V gene, CDR1 is DFQATT and CDR2 is SNEGSKA (reference sequence). This CDR3 spans 13 amino acids. V was clipped by 7 bases and J by 4 bases, with 17 bases between them. The CDR3 loop reads CSGSTGGGYEQYV. The CDR3 DNA reads as TGCAGTGGTAGTACAGGGGGAGGGTACGAGCAGTACGTC.

This clonotype was observed at least ten times. V gene TRBV11-2 combines with J gene TRBJ2-5; TRBD2 agrees at 8 bases. The germline CDR1 and CDR2 sequences are SGHAT and FQNNGV. This CDR3 has 15 residues. The V segment lost 4 bases and the J segment 3 bases; nucleotides outside the gene matches: 7. The CDR3 nucleotides are TGTGCCAGCAGCTCTCCCGGGGGGGAGAAAGAGACCCAGTACTTC. This gives the protein CASSSPGGEKETQYF.

This clonotype was counted at least ten times. The chain links TRBV20-1 to TRBJ2-5; TRBD2 matches at 9 bases. Germline V gene data show CDR1 as DFQATT and CDR2 as SNEGSKA (reference sequence). Trimming took 3 bases from V and 1 from J; bases not matched to a gene: 6. The CDR3 length is 15 residues. CDR3: CSARVQRGVQETQYF. In DNA, the CDR3 is TGCAGTGCTAGGGTCCAGCGGGGGGTCCAAGAGACCCAGTACTTC.

V gene TRBV6-1 combines with J gene TRBJ2-1; TRBD1 agrees at 8 bases. V was pared by 5 bases and J by 6 bases, with 9 bases of the junction left unmatched. Germline lookup yields CDR1 MNHNS and CDR2 SASEGT. The CDR3 sequence is 15 residues long. In DNA form, the CDR3 reads TGTGCCAGCAGTCCCTCAGGGGGCGATATCAATGAGCAGTTCTTC. It encodes CASSPSGGDINEQFF.

There are many counts of this clonotype. The CDR3: CASSLGDRDYEQYF. The CDR3 DNA reads TGTGCCAGCAGTTTAGGGGACAGAGACTACGAGCAGTACTTC. The chain links TRBV12-3 or TRBV12-4 to TRBJ2-7; the match to TRBD1 covers 7 bases. This CDR3 comprises 14 residues. V lost 1 base and J lost 3; bases outside the gene matches: 3.

This clonotype was seen ten or more times. The chain uses TRBV28 and TRBJ2-7; D remains ambiguous. Trimming shortened V by 4 bases and J by 3 bases, and 10 bases separated the two germline ends. There are 13 residues in the CDR3. From germline, CDR1 is MDHEN and CDR2 SYDVKM. For the CDR3, the DNA is TGTGCCAGCAGTTCCTTCTGGCGCTACGAGCAGTACGTC. Its protein product is CASSSFWRYEQYV.

V usage is TRBV12-3 or TRBV12-4 and J usage is TRBJ2-2; the match to TRBD2 covers 7 bases. Trimming removed 5 bases from V and 0 bases from J; junction bases left unmatched: 6. The CDR3 consists of 16 residues. CDR3 loop: CASSAVLAANTGELFF. CDR3 sequence (DNA): TGTGCCAGCAGTGCGGTCCTAGCGGCGAACACCGGGGAGCTGTTTTTT.

V and J are TRBV20-1 and TRBJ2-2, with a possible D match to TRBD2 (7 bases). Between the trimmed V and J ends, which lost 3 bases and 5 bases, there was a span of 13 bases. The CDR3 has 14 amino acids. Germline V gene data show CDR1 as DFQATT and CDR2 as SNEGSKA (reference sequence). CDR3 loop: CSASGGPKTGELFF. The CDR3 nucleotides are TGCAGTGCTAGCGGGGGGCCTAAAACCGGGGAGCTGTTTTTT.

In its sample, this clonotype was seen a few times. Germline and junction disagree at one end, which may indicate a read error. This chain uses TRBV12-3 or TRBV12-4 with TRBJ2-5, with D maybe TRBD2 (6 bases). The CDR3 length is 17 residues. The CDR3 protein is CASSLIGGGGARVPQNF. The CDR3 region has the DNA TGTGCCAGCAGTTTAATCGGGGGTGGAGGGGCAAGGGTGCCCCAGAACTTC.

This clonotype was picked up many times. The chain links TRBV20-1 to TRBJ2-1; 8 bases align to TRBD1. Trimming took 6 bases from V and 7 from J; bases not matched to a gene: 5. The CDR3 extends over 12 amino acids. Germline lookup yields CDR1 DFQATT and CDR2 SNEGSKA (reference sequence). The CDR3 reads CSALDRANEQFF. CDR3 nucleotides: TGCAGTGCGTTGGACAGGGCTAATGAGCAGTTCTTC.

This chain connects TRBV4-3 to TRBJ2-3; D not resolved. This CDR3 contains 16 residues. In germline, CDR1 is LGHNA, CDR2 YSLEER. V shed 4 bases and J shed 3 bases, with 17 bases lying between them. In DNA, the CDR3 is TGCGCCAGCAGCCCTCAACTCGCACAGATTACAGATACGCAGTATTTT. Translating gives CASSPQLAQITDTQYF.

The V and J genes are TRBV11-3 and TRBJ2-5; tentative D call: TRBD1 (7 bases). V lost 4 bases to trimming and J lost 5 bases, with 17 bases between them. This CDR3 has 15 residues. CDR1 is SGHNT and CDR2 is YENEEA in the germline V gene. The CDR3, as DNA: TGTGCCAGCAGCTCGTTGGAGGGGGCGAAGGAGACCCAGTACTTC. Amino acid sequence: CASSSLEGAKETQYF.

This clonotype was counted between two and nine times. The V gene is TRBV20-1, the J gene TRBJ2-7; maybe TRBD2 (6 bases). CDR1 and CDR2 (germline): DFQATT, SNEGSKA (reference sequence). This CDR3 is built from 13 residues. Trimming cost V 6 bases and J 1 base, with 13 bases left between them. CDR3 DNA: TGCAGTGCCAATTTCGGGGGATCCTACGAGCAGTACTTC. Residues: CSANFGGSYEQYF.

This clonotype was detected only a few times. The rearrangement uses TRBV20-1 and TRBJ1-2, with D unclear. Germline values: CDR1 DFQATT, CDR2 SNEGSKA (reference sequence). Trimming left V 0 bases short and J 4 bases short, with 9 bases between. The CDR3 length is 13 residues. CDR3 bases: TGCAGTGCTAGAGATGTGGCGGTCTATGGCTACACCTTC. Its translation: CSARDVAVYGYTF.